This T cell receptor (beta chain) derives from a study of radiation and T cells in renal cell carcinoma. Study-wide context: Nephrectomy followed 15 Gy stereotactic body radiation by 4 weeks.

Time point specified: baseline pretreatment blood. Noted treatment: 15 Gy SBRT to primary tumor, nephrectomy 4 weeks later. The germline CDR1 and CDR2 sequences are MNHEY and SMNVEV (reference sequence). CDR3 length: 15 amino acids. V shed 5 bases, J shed 6 bases, and the junction held 3 bases outside the gene matches. As to this clone: Its target is not known.

The table came from immunoSEQ multiplex PCR; TCRdb's copy has only in-frame clones and leaves some out. The table includes roughly 130,000 clones, 88% detected once. The study, taken as a whole, reports: From baseline, blood top tumor clonotypes peaked at 2 weeks post-radiation.

The sequence was collected from a woman between 45 and 65 years old with renal cell carcinoma. This chain joins TRBV27 and TRBJ2-1, with 14 bases that match TRBD2. The specimen was blood, collected from a patient whose treatment included radiotherapy and nephrectomy. The CDR3 bases are TGTGCCAGCAGTCCCGGGACTAGCGGGGGCAATGAGCAGTTCTTC. This codes for CASSPGTSGGNEQFF.